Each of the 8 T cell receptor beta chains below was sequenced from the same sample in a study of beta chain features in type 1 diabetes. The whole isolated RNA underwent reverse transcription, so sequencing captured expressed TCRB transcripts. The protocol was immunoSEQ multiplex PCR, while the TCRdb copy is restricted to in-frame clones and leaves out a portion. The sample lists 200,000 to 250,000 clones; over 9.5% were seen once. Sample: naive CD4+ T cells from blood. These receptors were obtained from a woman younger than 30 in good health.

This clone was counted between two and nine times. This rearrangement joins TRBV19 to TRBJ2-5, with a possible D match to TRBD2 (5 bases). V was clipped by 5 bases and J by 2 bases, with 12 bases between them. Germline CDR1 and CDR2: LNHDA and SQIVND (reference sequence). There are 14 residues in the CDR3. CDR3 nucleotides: TGTGCCAGTAGTTTAGGACTGATGCAAGAGACCCAGTACTTC. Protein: CASSLGLMQETQYF.

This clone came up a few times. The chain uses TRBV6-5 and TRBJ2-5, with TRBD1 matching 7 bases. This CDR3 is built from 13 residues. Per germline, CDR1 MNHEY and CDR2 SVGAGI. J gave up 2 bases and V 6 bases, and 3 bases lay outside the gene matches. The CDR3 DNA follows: TGTGCCAGCAGGGCGACAGGGCAAGAGACCCAGTACTTC. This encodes CASRATGQETQYF.

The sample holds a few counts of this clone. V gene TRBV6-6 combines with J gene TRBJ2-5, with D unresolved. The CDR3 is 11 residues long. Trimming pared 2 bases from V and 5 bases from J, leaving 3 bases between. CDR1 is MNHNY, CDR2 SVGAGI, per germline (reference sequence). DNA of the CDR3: TGTGCCAGCAGTTACGGCGAGACCCAGTACTTC. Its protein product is CASSYGETQYF.

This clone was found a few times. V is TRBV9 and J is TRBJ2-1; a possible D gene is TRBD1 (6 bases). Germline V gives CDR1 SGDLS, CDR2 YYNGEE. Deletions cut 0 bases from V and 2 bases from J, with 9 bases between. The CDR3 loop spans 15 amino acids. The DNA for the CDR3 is TGTGCCAGCAGCGTAGAGGGGGATACCTACAATGAGCAGTTCTTC. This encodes CASSVEGDTYNEQFF.

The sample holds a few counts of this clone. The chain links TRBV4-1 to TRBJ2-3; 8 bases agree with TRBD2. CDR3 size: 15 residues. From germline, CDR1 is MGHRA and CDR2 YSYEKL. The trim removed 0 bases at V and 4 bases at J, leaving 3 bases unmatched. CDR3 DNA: TGCGCCAGCAGCCAAGATCGGGGGGGGGCAGATACGCAGTATTTT. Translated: CASSQDRGGADTQYF.

In DNA form, the CDR3 reads TGTGCCAGCAGCCTAGGACAGAATCCTGAAGCTTTCTTT. This sequence encodes CASSLGQNPEAFF. The J gene is TRBJ1-1, the V gene TRBV5-4, with D perhaps matching TRBD1 (6 bases). Germline-derived CDR1 and CDR2 are SGHNT and YYREEE (reference sequence). The CDR3 length is 13 residues. Between the trimmed V and J ends, which lost 4 bases and 6 bases, there was a span of 13 bases.

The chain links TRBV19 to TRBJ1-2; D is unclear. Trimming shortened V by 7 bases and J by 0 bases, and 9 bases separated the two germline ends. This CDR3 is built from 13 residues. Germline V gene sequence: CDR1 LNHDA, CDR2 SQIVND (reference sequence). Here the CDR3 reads CASKRITNYGYTF. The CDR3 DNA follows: TGTGCCAGTAAGCGGATAACTAACTATGGCTACACCTTC.

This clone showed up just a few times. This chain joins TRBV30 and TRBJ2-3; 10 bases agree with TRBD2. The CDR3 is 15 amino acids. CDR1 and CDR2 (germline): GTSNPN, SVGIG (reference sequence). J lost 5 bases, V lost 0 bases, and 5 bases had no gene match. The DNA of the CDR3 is TGTGCCTGGAGTGTACTAGCGGGAACGGGAGATACGCAGTATTTT. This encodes CAWSVLAGTGDTQYF.